A single sample gave rise to the 24 T cell receptor beta chains below, sequenced in a study of T-cell memory formation after mild COVID-19. TCRdb reanalysed the 5' RACE reads using MiXCR and keeps one entry per CDR3 protein. The data hold about 200,000 distinct CDR3 sequences, with about 9.2% observed a single time. The specimen was PBMCs or a T cell subset sorted from them (not recorded which). The receptors come from a man younger than 35 who had mild COVID-19 (a few samples of this study predate the infection). Cell type and time point are not known.

The chain has TRBV18 and TRBJ2-3; tentatively, D is TRBD2 (6 bases). With 3 bases removed from V and 1 base from J, the gap between germline ends came to 8 bases. The CDR3 consists of 14 residues. Germline values: CDR1 KGHSH, CDR2 LQKENI. CDR3 sequence reads: CASSPGTRTDTQYF. The CDR3 DNA follows: TGTGCCAGCTCACCTGGGACTCGCACAGATACGCAGTATTTT.

This clonotype was counted a few times. The rearrangement joins TRBV2 to TRBJ2-5; D may be TRBD2 (5 bases). CDR1 and CDR2 (germline): SNHLY, FYNNEI. The V gene lost 2 bases and the J gene lost 9 bases, with 10 bases spanning the gap. The CDR3 covers 12 residues. The chain's CDR3 is CASSERGSSQYF. The DNA of the CDR3 is TGTGCCAGCAGTGAACGAGGGTCGTCCCAGTACTTC.

The table lists this clonotype with many counts. The chain recombines TRBV23-1 with TRBJ2-5, with D maybe TRBD1 (6 bases). TRBV23-1 is an ORF, and what it does is uncertain. V was cut by 0 bases and J by 5 bases, with 25 bases left in between. The CDR3 runs 19 residues. For the CDR3, the DNA is TGCGCCAGCAGTCAATCGGGTCTTCGTATGGACAGAGGTCGGGAGACCCAGTACTTC. Protein: CASSQSGLRMDRGRETQYF.

The J gene is TRBJ2-7, the V gene TRBV7-2, with D perhaps TRBD2 (6 bases). The CDR3 is 15 amino acids. The germline V gene has CDR1 SGHTA and CDR2 FQGNSA. V shed 1 base and J shed 3 bases, with 13 bases lying between them. For the CDR3, the DNA is TGTGCCAGCAGCTTAGGCGGGGTGGAGGTCTACGAGCAGTACTTC. This translates into CASSLGGVEVYEQYF.

This clonotype was seen only a few times. The chain couples TRBV7-2 to TRBJ1-6, with 7 bases matching TRBD1. Trimming at V came to 6 bases and at J to 6 bases, leaving 14 bases not matched to a gene. Germline lookup yields CDR1 SGHTA and CDR2 FQGNSA. The CDR3 totals 17 residues. CDR3 region: CASRRTGAALRNSPLHF. The CDR3 DNA follows: TGTGCCAGCAGGCGTACAGGGGCCGCACTTCGTAATTCACCCCTCCACTTT.

This chain uses TRBV12-3 or TRBV12-4 with TRBJ2-3; 9 bases line up with TRBD1. V was clipped by 6 bases and J by 6 bases; unmatched bases: 10. The CDR3 is 15 amino acids. The CDR3 protein is CASSPGQGWSDTQYF. The CDR3 DNA reads as TGTGCCAGCAGCCCAGGACAGGGGTGGTCCGATACGCAGTATTTT.

This clonotype occurred many times. The chain uses TRBV12-3 or TRBV12-4 and TRBJ2-3, with D possibly being TRBD1 (5 bases). Trimming removed 3 bases at V and 3 bases at J, with 16 bases between. This CDR3 is 16 amino acids long. CDR3 sequence (DNA): TGTGCCAGCAGTTTCGCCGCGACAGAGAATACAGATACGCAGTATTTT. It codes for CASSFAATENTDTQYF.

This rearrangement joins TRBV29-1 to TRBJ2-7; D possibly matches TRBD1 or TRBD2 (5 bases each). Germline assignment: CDR1 SQVTM and CDR2 ANQGSEA. The CDR3 runs to 12 residues. With 8 bases removed from V and 3 bases from J, the gap between germline ends came to 14 bases. DNA for the CDR3: TGCAGCACCTTGGGGGAATTCTACGAGCAGTACTTC. Protein: CSTLGEFYEQYF.

In its sample, this clonotype was seen many times. The rearrangement links TRBV29-1 to TRBJ2-4; tentatively, D is TRBD1 (5 bases). V gave up 2 bases and J gave up 5 bases, with 13 bases separating them. This CDR3 is 14 amino acids long. Germline V CDR1 and CDR2: SQVTM, ANQGSEA. The CDR3 reads CSVERGGAENIQYF. CDR3 nucleotides: TGCAGCGTTGAAAGGGGTGGGGCGGAAAACATTCAGTACTTC.

The chain has TRBV4-1 and TRBJ1-1; 11 bases line up with TRBD1. This CDR3 is built from 14 residues. J lost 6 bases, V lost 4 bases, and 4 bases had no gene match. Germline values: CDR1 MGHRA, CDR2 YSYEKL. CDR3 nucleotide sequence: TGCGCCAGCAGCCCGGACAGGGGGCGATCTGAAGCTTTCTTT. As protein: CASSPDRGRSEAFF.

The chain has TRBV4-1 and TRBJ1-6; TRBD1 matches 10 bases. The V gene end was trimmed by 1 base and the J gene end by 0 bases; junction bases not matched to a gene: 3. The CDR3 totals 18 residues. Germline CDR1 is MGHRA and CDR2 is YSYEKL. The CDR3: CASSQGTGGGSYNSPLHF. DNA for the CDR3: TGCGCCAGCAGCCAAGGGACAGGGGGAGGCTCCTATAATTCACCCCTCCACTTT.

In this sample, this clonotype turned up many times. This chain connects TRBV5-6 to TRBJ2-1; D ambiguous. Germline CDR1 and CDR2: SGHDT and YYEEEE. The CDR3 runs 15 residues. V lost 5 bases and J lost 0, with 12 bases in between. Here the CDR3 DNA reads TGTGCCAGCAGACGTCTCTTGAGCTCCTACAATGAGCAGTTCTTC. It specifies CASRRLLSSYNEQFF.

The chain uses TRBV27 and TRBJ2-7, with a tentative D call TRBD2 (7 bases). The CDR3 loop spans 15 amino acids. With 8 bases removed from V and 3 bases from J, the gap between germline ends came to 20 bases. Germline V gives CDR1 MNHEY, CDR2 SMNVEV (reference sequence). Written as DNA, the CDR3 is TGTGCCAGCGACCGAAGGGTAGGGGGGGACTACGAGCAGTACTTC. Translating gives CASDRRVGGDYEQYF.

This clonotype has just a few counts. This chain links TRBV28 with TRBJ2-3; D possibly corresponds to TRBD2 (6 bases). The CDR3 totals 15 residues. Trimming shortened V by 6 bases and J by 6 bases, and 19 bases separated the two germline ends. Germline V gives CDR1 MDHEN, CDR2 SYDVKM. CDR3: CASRVPSEGGDTQYF. The CDR3 coding sequence is TGTGCCAGCAGGGTCCCTAGCGAGGGTGGGGATACGCAGTATTTT.

This clonotype was recorded a few times. V gene TRBV4-1 combines with J gene TRBJ2-7, with D perhaps matching TRBD1 (5 bases). The CDR3 length is 15 residues. V lost 4 bases to trimming and J lost 0 bases, with 13 bases between them. Germline V gene data show CDR1 as MGHRA and CDR2 as YSYEKL. Here the CDR3 reads CASSPRQGTSYEQYF. Written as DNA, the CDR3 is TGCGCCAGCAGCCCCCGGCAGGGTACCTCCTACGAGCAGTACTTC.

This clonotype was observed a few times. The CDR3 here is CAWAGGFDEKLFF. CDR3 DNA sequence: TGTGCCTGGGCAGGAGGGTTTGATGAAAAACTGTTTTTT. The chain recombines TRBV30 with TRBJ1-4; D unresolved. CDR1 is GTSNPN, CDR2 SVGIG, per germline (reference sequence). Deletions cut 5 bases from V and 6 bases from J, with 13 bases between. This CDR3 contains 13 residues. The variable domain in full, with the rest retrieved from reference TRBV30 and TRBJ1-4, is SQTIHQWPATLVQPVGSPLSLECTVEGTSNPNLYWYRQAAGRGLQLLFYSVGIGQISSEVPQNLSASRPQDRQFILSSKKLLLSDSGFYLCAWAGGFDEKLFFGSGTQLSVL.

The chain combines TRBV6-4 with TRBJ1-5, with D possibly being TRBD1 (6 bases). CDR3 length equals 15 residues. Trimming shortened V by 6 bases and J by 4 bases, and 16 bases separated the two germline ends. CDR1 MRHNA and CDR2 SNTAGT come from the germline V gene. CDR3 bases: TGTGCCAGCAGACTGGGCAGGGGTGGAAATCAGCCCCAGCATTTT. This codes for CASRLGRGGNQPQHF.

There are a few counts of this clonotype. CDR3 amino acids: CSAKKGVLNTEAFF. The CDR3 DNA sequence: TGCAGTGCTAAAAAGGGGGTACTGAACACTGAAGCTTTCTTT. The V call is TRBV20-1, the J call TRBJ1-1, with D possibly being TRBD1 (6 bases). Germline loops: CDR1 DFQATT, CDR2 SNEGSKA (reference sequence). The CDR3 spans 14 residues. Between the trimmed V and J ends, which lost 4 bases and 0 bases, there was a span of 12 bases.

The chain is built from TRBV5-1 and TRBJ2-3; 9 bases align to TRBD2. This CDR3 has 16 amino acids. CDR1 is SGHRS and CDR2 is YFSETQ in the germline V gene. Trimming took 0 bases from V and 4 from J; bases not matched to a gene: 6. CDR3 in DNA: TGCGCCAGCAGCTTGGATGGGCGGGGGGGCCCAGATACGCAGTATTTT. Translated: CASSLDGRGGPDTQYF.

This clonotype was detected many times. This rearrangement joins TRBV12-3 or TRBV12-4 to TRBJ2-5; the D gene is possibly TRBD2 (5 bases). The CDR3 is 14 residues long. Between the trimmed V and J ends, which lost 2 bases and 1 base, there was a span of 8 bases. The CDR3 protein is CASSLPEAQETQYF. CDR3 nucleotide sequence: TGTGCCAGCAGTTTACCGGAGGCCCAAGAGACCCAGTACTTC.

In its sample, this clonotype was seen a few times. The chain recombines TRBV5-1 with TRBJ2-2; D is perhaps TRBD1 (7 bases). Germline V gene data show CDR1 as SGHRS and CDR2 as YFSETQ. The CDR3 contains 17 residues. The V and J ends lost 4 bases and 6 bases respectively, with 22 bases between them. The CDR3 loop reads CASSAITDSRGAGELFF. The CDR3 nucleotides read TGCGCCAGCAGCGCCATAACTGATTCCAGGGGGGCCGGGGAGCTGTTTTTT.

This clonotype was seen a few times. The chain employs TRBV6-2 or TRBV6-3 and TRBJ1-1; the D is unclear. The CDR3 sequence is 15 residues long. Looked up from germline, CDR1 is MNHEY and CDR2 is SVGEGT. V dropped 3 bases and J dropped 0 bases, with 11 bases sitting between them. The CDR3 loop is CASSYSTTMNTEAFF. CDR3 DNA: TGTGCCAGCAGTTATTCGACAACTATGAACACTGAAGCTTTCTTT.

This clonotype has a count of ten or more. The CDR3: CASSYSGQGRNTQYF. CDR3 DNA sequence: TGTGCCAGCAGTTACTCGGGACAGGGTCGGAATACGCAGTATTTT. The rearrangement links TRBV6-5 to TRBJ2-3, with 9 bases fitting TRBD1. V lost 0 bases to trimming and J lost 7 bases; unmatched junction nucleotides: 5. Germline-derived CDR1 and CDR2 are MNHEY and SVGAGI. The CDR3 loop spans 15 amino acids.

This clonotype has ten or more counts. The chain has TRBV6-5 and TRBJ1-3; 8 nucleotides line up with TRBD1. CDR3 length equals 15 residues. V lost 6 bases to trimming and J lost 2 bases; unmatched junction nucleotides: 6. The germline CDR1 and CDR2 sequences are MNHEY and SVGAGI. The CDR3 DNA follows: TGTGCCAGCAGCCTCCTACAGGGGGCTGGAAACACCATATATTTT. Its protein product is CASSLLQGAGNTIYF.